The 15 T cell receptor beta chains given below trace back to one sample, sequenced in a study of blood T cells in healthy people across ages. Primed by a sample-barcoded 5' primer and a J-beta primer mix, a second PCR proceeded for roughly 6 to 12 cycles. From the 5' RACE reads, TCRdb called clonotypes with MiXCR, one entry per CDR3 protein. The sample records approximately 810,000 distinct CDR3 sequences, about 36% being singletons. The sample was blood. Receptor source: a man aged 18 to 30 in good health.

The rearrangement links TRBV13 to TRBJ2-7; tentative D call: TRBD1 (6 bases). The CDR3 totals 15 residues. V was pared by 0 bases and J by 5 bases, with 14 bases between. Germline V lookup: CDR1 PRHDT, CDR2 FYEKMQ (reference sequence). CDR3 coding DNA: TGTGCCAGCAGCTTAGGACGCAGGGGTCGAGACGAGCAGTACTTC. It codes for CASSLGRRGRDEQYF.

The table lists this clonotype with a few counts. V usage is TRBV12-3 or TRBV12-4 and J usage is TRBJ2-3; maybe TRBD2 (6 bases). V lost 5 bases to trimming and J lost 9 bases, with 15 bases between them. The CDR3 has 13 residues. Written as DNA, the CDR3 is TGTGCCAGCAGTGTAGGCAGGGCGGGGACGCAGTATTTT. Translating it yields CASSVGRAGTQYF.

This clonotype was observed a few times. J is TRBJ1-1 and V is TRBV6-5, with D possibly matching TRBD1 (6 bases). V lost 8 bases to trimming and J lost 6 bases, with 16 bases between them. Germline loops: CDR1 MNHEY, CDR2 SVGAGI. The CDR3 consists of 13 residues. CDR3 region: CASGRREGAEAFF. The CDR3 DNA reads as TGTGCCAGCGGCCGGAGAGAGGGGGCTGAAGCTTTCTTT.

The V and J genes are TRBV12-3 or TRBV12-4 and TRBJ1-1, with a weak D call TRBD1 (5 bases). Trimming removed 6 bases from V and 1 base from J, with 15 bases in between. This CDR3 is built from 15 residues. DNA of the CDR3: TGTGCCAGCAGGTCACCCCCAGGGAAGAACACTGAAGCTTTCTTT. Translation: CASRSPPGKNTEAFF.

The chain recombines TRBV24-1 with TRBJ2-3; TRBD1 might be the D (6 bases). Trimming shortened V by 4 bases and J by 1 base, and 8 bases separated the two germline ends. The germline gives CDR1 KGHDR, CDR2 SFDVKD. This CDR3 has 14 residues. In nucleotides, the CDR3 is TGTGCCACCAGTGACCCAGGGGGCACAGATACGCAGTATTTT. It specifies CATSDPGGTDTQYF.

V gene TRBV7-2 combines with J gene TRBJ2-3; TRBD2 matches at 15 bases. Per the germline V gene, CDR1 is SGHTA and CDR2 is FQGNSA. V lost 1 base to trimming and J lost 6 bases; unmatched junction nucleotides: 8. The CDR3 contains 18 residues. CDR3 loop: CASSLVGGLAGGWDTQYF. CDR3 nucleotides: TGTGCCAGCAGCTTAGTAGGGGGACTAGCGGGGGGATGGGATACGCAGTATTTT.

This chain connects TRBV10-3 to TRBJ1-2; 7 bases are shared with TRBD1. Germline V gene data show CDR1 as ENHRY and CDR2 as SYGVKD. Unmatched junction bases numbered 12, after V lost 9 bases and J lost 8 bases. This CDR3 comprises 13 residues. Here the CDR3 reads CAISNDRVGGYTF. In nucleotides, the CDR3 is TGTGCCATATCTAACGACAGGGTTGGCGGCTACACCTTC.

The CDR3 spells CASSLLPVDNSPLHF. The CDR3 DNA reads TGTGCCAGCAGCTTACTGCCGGTAGATAATTCACCCCTCCACTTT. The chain combines TRBV7-2 with TRBJ1-6; D gene uncertain. This CDR3 comprises 15 residues. Germline V CDR1 and CDR2: SGHTA, FQGNSA. Trimming removed 2 bases from V and 5 bases from J, with 10 bases in between. The whole variable domain, filled in from reference TRBV7-2 and TRBJ1-6, reads GAGVSQSPSNKVTEKGKDVELRCDPISGHTALYWYRQSLGQGLEFLIYFQGNSAPDKSGLPSDRFSAERTGGSVSTLTIQRTQQEDSAVYLCASSLLPVDNSPLHFGNGTRLTVT.

The rearrangement uses TRBV29-1 and TRBJ2-7, with D unclear. Germline V gives CDR1 SQVTM, CDR2 ANQGSEA. This CDR3 is 11 amino acids long. With 7 bases removed from V and 3 bases from J, the gap between germline ends came to 10 bases. The CDR3 DNA reads TGCAGCGGCGAAATCCTCTACGAGCAGTACTTC. It is translated as CSGEILYEQYF.

This clonotype was counted a few times. The rearrangement links TRBV12-5 to TRBJ2-7; D is possibly TRBD2 (6 bases). Germline V gene sequence: CDR1 LGHNT, CDR2 FRNRAP. CDR3 size: 11 residues. Trimming removed 9 bases from V and 7 bases from J, with 13 bases in between. The CDR3: CASGGNYEQYF. The DNA of the CDR3 is TGTGCTAGCGGAGGGAACTATGAGCAGTACTTC.

This clonotype came up a few times. The gene calls are TRBV13 and TRBJ1-1, with 7 bases lining up with TRBD1. The germline V gene has CDR1 PRHDT and CDR2 FYEKMQ (reference sequence). The V segment lost 5 bases and the J segment 9 bases; nucleotides outside the gene matches: 12. This CDR3 comprises 14 residues. CDR3 in amino acids: CASSPPPDRKKAFF. CDR3 in DNA: TGTGCCAGCAGCCCTCCCCCGGACAGGAAAAAAGCTTTCTTT.

The chain employs TRBV12-3 or TRBV12-4 and TRBJ2-4; the match to TRBD1 covers 8 bases. With V trimmed by 4 bases and J by 0 bases, 11 bases remained unmatched. CDR3 length equals 18 residues. The CDR3 bases are TGTGCCAGCAGTTCCCTTCCCGGGACAGGACTAGCCAAAAACATTCAGTACTTC. Translated: CASSSLPGTGLAKNIQYF.

This clonotype has more than one count but fewer than ten. The CDR3 DNA is TGTGCCAGCAGCTTGGGACTCGAAAAACTGTTTTTT. Translated: CASSLGLEKLFF. V gene TRBV6-2 or TRBV6-3 combines with J gene TRBJ1-4; D is possibly TRBD1 (5 bases). This CDR3 region has 12 residues. Germline loops: CDR1 MNHEY, CDR2 SVGEGT. V was shortened by 6 bases and J by 8 bases, with 10 bases between the two germline ends.

This clonotype was seen ten or more times. This chain connects TRBV29-1 to TRBJ2-5; 9 bases are a match to TRBD2. This CDR3 comprises 16 residues. Germline-derived CDR1 and CDR2 are SQVTM and ANQGSEA. Unmatched junction bases numbered 7, after V lost 0 bases and J lost 2 bases. The CDR3 protein is CSVEEVTSGLQETQYF. The CDR3 coding sequence is TGCAGCGTTGAAGAAGTAACTAGCGGGTTACAAGAGACCCAGTACTTC.

The chain employs TRBV5-1 and TRBJ1-5; tentative D call: TRBD1 (6 bases). The CDR3 sequence is 14 residues long. Trimming stripped 4 bases from V and 4 bases from J, with 12 bases between. Germline-derived CDR1 and CDR2 are SGHRS and YFSETQ. The CDR3 sequence: CASSVDSENQPQHF. As DNA, the CDR3 is TGCGCCAGCAGCGTGGACAGTGAGAATCAGCCCCAGCATTTT.